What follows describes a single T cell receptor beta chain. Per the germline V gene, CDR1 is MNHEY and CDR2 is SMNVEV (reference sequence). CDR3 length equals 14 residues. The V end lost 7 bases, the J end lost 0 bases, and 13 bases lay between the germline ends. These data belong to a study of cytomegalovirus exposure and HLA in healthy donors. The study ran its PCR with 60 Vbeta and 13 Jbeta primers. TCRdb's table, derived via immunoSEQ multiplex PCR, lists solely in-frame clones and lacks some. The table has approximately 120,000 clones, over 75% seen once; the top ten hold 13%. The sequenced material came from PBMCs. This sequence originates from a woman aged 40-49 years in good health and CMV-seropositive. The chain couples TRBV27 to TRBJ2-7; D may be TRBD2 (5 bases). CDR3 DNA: TGTGCCAGCAAAAGAACGGGAAGCTCCTACGAGCAGTACTTC. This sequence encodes CASKRTGSSYEQYF.